This T cell receptor (beta chain) was profiled in a study of blood T cell repertoires in COVID-19. Study at large: Italy, Spain and the United States were the sources of the convalescent and acute COVID-19 samples. The analysed material was cDNA or gDNA that came from T cells, B-cell-depleted T cells, or PBMCs.

The age range of participants was 18 to 89 years, with residence in about two dozen US areas. Up to 2 weeks before entering the study, exposed participants had met a COVID-19 case. TCRdb keeps only in-frame clones here, not all; method: immunoSEQ multiplex PCR. Of about 200,000 clones in the sample, 70% to 90% were seen once. This clone was detected only once. The CDR3 spans 14 residues. V was pared by 5 bases and J by 1 base, with 3 bases of the junction left unmatched. The V gene's germline CDR1 is SGHTA and CDR2 FQGTGA. The origin of this receptor is a woman aged 25 to 39 who had been exposed to COVID-19. The chain carries TRBV7-3 and TRBJ1-1; 8 nucleotides match TRBD1. Sequenced: PBMCs or T cells enriched from blood (not recorded which). The DNA for the CDR3 is TGTGCCAGCAGCCCCACAGGGGGGAACACTGAAGCTTTCTTT. Translation gives CASSPTGGNTEAFF.